Included here is one T cell receptor (beta chain) sequence, with context. Antigen unknown. Frozen-stored PBMCs produced approximately 2 micrograms of genomic DNA for TCR beta libraries. The sample originates from a study of cytotoxic CD8 clonotypes in ibrutinib-treated CLL. Study-wide context: Overall, approximately 25 responses were partial and 2 complete; following median about 68 months, roughly 14 patients stayed remitted and approximately 12 progressed.

The germline V and J ends were trimmed by 3 bases and 11 bases, with 13 bases remaining between them. The CDR3 consists of 12 residues. Per the germline V gene, CDR1 is SNHLY and CDR2 is FYNNEI. TCRdb's copy holds only in-frame clones and misses some; the assay was immunoSEQ multiplex PCR. The sample contains about 300,000 clones, roughly 71% of which appear only once. General study findings and limits: Contraction or stability on treatment characterized the public clonotypes, which were uncommon. Clonality was higher at ibrutinib response and returned toward baseline at progression.

Sequencing was performed on PBMCs, taken after 36 months of ibrutinib treatment. This TCR was recovered from a human donor with chronic lymphocytic leukemia. The chain links TRBV2 to TRBJ1-1; possible D gene TRBD1, 5 bases. CDR3 protein: CASSEFREWAFF. In DNA, the CDR3 is TGTGCCAGCAGTGAGTTCAGGGAATGGGCTTTCTTT.